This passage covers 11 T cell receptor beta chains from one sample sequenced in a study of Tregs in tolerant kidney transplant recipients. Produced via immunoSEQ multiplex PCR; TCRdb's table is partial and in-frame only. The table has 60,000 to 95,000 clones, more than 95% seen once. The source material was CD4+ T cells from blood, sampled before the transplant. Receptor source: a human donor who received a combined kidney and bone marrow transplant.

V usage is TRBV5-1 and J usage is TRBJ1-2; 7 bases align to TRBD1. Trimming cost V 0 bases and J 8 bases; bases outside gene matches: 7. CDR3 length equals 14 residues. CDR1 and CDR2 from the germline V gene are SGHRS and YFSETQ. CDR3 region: CASSLDPQGGGYTF. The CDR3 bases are TGCGCCAGCAGCTTGGACCCCCAAGGGGGCGGCTACACCTTC. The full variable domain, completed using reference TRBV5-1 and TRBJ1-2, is KAGVTQTPRYLIKTRGQQVTLSCSPISGHRSVSWYQQTPGQGLQFLFEYFSETQRNKGNFPGRFSGRQFSNSRSEMNVSTLELGDSALYLCASSLDPQGGGYTFGSGTRLTVV.

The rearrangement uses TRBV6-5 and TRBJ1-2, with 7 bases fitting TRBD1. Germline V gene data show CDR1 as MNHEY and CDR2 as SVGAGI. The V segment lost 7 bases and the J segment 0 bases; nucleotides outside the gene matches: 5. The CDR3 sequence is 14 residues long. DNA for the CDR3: TGTGCCAGCACCCGACAGGGCCCTAACTATGGCTACACCTTC. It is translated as CASTRQGPNYGYTF.

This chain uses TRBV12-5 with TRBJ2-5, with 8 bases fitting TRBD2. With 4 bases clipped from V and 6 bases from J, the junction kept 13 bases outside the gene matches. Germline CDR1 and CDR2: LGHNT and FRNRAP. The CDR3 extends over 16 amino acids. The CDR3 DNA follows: TGTGCTAGTGGTTATAACTCGGGAGGGCCCATACAGACCCAGTACTTC. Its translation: CASGYNSGGPIQTQYF.

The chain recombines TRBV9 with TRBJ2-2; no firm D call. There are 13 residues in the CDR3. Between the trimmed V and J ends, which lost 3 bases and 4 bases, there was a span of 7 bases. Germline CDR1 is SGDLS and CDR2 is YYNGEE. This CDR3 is CASSDGSTGELFF. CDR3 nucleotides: TGTGCCAGCAGCGACGGGTCCACCGGGGAGCTGTTTTTT.

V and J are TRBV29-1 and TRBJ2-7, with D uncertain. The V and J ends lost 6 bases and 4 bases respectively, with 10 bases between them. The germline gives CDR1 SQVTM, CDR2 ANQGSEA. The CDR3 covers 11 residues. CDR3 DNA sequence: TGCAGCGTCCTATCGGTATACGAGCAGTACTTC. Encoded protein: CSVLSVYEQYF.

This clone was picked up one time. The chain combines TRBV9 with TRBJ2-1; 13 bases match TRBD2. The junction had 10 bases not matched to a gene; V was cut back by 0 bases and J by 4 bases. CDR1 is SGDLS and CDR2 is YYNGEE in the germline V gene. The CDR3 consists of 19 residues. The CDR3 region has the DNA TGTGCCAGCAGCGTAGCTCCGTTGACTAGCGGGAGGCTTTACAATGAGCAGTTCTTC. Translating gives CASSVAPLTSGRLYNEQFF.

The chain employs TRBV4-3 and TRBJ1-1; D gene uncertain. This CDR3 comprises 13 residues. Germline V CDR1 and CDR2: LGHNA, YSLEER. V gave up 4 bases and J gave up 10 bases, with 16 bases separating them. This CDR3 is CASSPHTGVGAFF. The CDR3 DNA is TGCGCCAGCAGCCCCCATACGGGTGTCGGAGCTTTCTTT.

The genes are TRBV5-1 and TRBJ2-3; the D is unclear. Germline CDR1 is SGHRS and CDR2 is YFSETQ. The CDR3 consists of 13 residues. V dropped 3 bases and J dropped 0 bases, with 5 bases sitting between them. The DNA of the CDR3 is TGCGCCAGCAGCTCTATTAGCACAGATACGCAGTATTTT. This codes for CASSSISTDTQYF.

The CDR3 coding sequence is TGTGCCAGTAGTCTGTCTGACAGTCACTCCTACGAGCAGTACTTC. This codes for CASSLSDSHSYEQYF. The genes are TRBV19 and TRBJ2-7; weak D call: TRBD1 (5 bases). CDR1 is LNHDA, CDR2 SQIVND, per germline (reference sequence). The CDR3 length is 15 residues. V lost 5 bases and J 0 bases, leaving 14 bases between the germline ends.

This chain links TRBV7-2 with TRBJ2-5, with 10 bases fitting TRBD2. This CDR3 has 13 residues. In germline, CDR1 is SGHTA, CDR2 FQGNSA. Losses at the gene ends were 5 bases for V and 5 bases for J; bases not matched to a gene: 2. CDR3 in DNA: TGTGCCAGCAGCCCGGGACTAGCGGAGACCCAGTACTTC. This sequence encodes CASSPGLAETQYF. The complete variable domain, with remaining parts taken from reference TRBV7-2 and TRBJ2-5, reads GAGVSQSPSNKVTEKGKDVELRCDPISGHTALYWYRQSLGQGLEFLIYFQGNSAPDKSGLPSDRFSAERTGGSVSTLTIQRTQQEDSAVYLCASSPGLAETQYFGPGTRLLVL.

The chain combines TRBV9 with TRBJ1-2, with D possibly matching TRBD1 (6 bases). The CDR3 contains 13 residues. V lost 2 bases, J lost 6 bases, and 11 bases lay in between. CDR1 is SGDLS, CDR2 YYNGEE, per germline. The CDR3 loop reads CASSVSNRDGYTF. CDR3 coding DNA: TGTGCCAGCAGCGTCTCGAACAGGGATGGCTACACCTTC.